The source of this T cell receptor beta chain is a study of T cell responses to AZD1222 COVID-19 vaccine. This CDR3 has 19 amino acids. The J segment lost 0 bases and the V segment lost 1 base, leaving 8 bases of the junction unmatched. Germline CDR1 is SGHDT and CDR2 is YYEEEE. Profiling relied on immunoSEQ multiplex PCR, and the TCRdb table lists in-frame clones only, not all of them. The table shows approximately 100,000 clones, with around 87% occurring only once. Material: peripheral blood, obtained 28 days after the second AZD1222 dose. This clonotype originated in an adult who received the AZD1222 COVID-19 vaccine. The V call is TRBV5-6, the J call TRBJ2-3, with TRBD2 matching 13 bases. The CDR3 loop reads CASSLTGLAGPLSTDTQYF. CDR3 DNA sequence: TGTGCCAGCAGCTTGACGGGACTAGCGGGACCCCTAAGCACAGATACGCAGTATTTT.